The next 2 T cell receptor beta chains were all read from a single sample in a study of molecular identifiers for immune sequencing clone quantification. TCRdb itself ran the PCR reads through MiXCR, one entry per CDR3 protein. The table shows hundreds of thousands of distinct CDR3 sequences, with around 20% occurring only once. The sample consisted of naive CD8+ T cells from blood, with Jurkat cell RNA spiked in. Indicated subset: FACS-sorted CD8+CD4-CCR7+CD45RA+ naive T cells. These receptors were taken from a human donor in good health. Some libraries in this study had Jurkat cell RNA spiked in.

V gene TRBV28 combines with J gene TRBJ1-5; 9 bases are a match to TRBD1. Germline V lookup: CDR1 MDHEN, CDR2 SYDVKM. V dropped 6 bases and J dropped 2; count of bases not matched to a gene: 11. The CDR3 spans 17 residues. The CDR3 bases are TGTGCCAGCAGGGCCGGGACAGGGATGATTGGCAATCAGCCCCAGCATTTT. Protein product: CASRAGTGMIGNQPQHF.

Ten or more counts support this clonotype. The V call is TRBV7-9, the J call TRBJ2-1; 8 bases align to TRBD2. V shed 5 bases, J shed 4 bases, and the junction held 10 bases outside the gene matches. This CDR3 region has 16 residues. The germline gives CDR1 SEHNR, CDR2 FQNEAQ (reference sequence). The chain's CDR3 is CASSGETSGVYNEQFF. The CDR3 nucleotides read TGTGCCAGCAGCGGTGAAACTAGCGGAGTTTACAATGAGCAGTTCTTC. Full variable domain (rest looked up from reference TRBV7-9 and TRBJ2-1): DTGVSQNPRHKITKRGQNVTFRCDPISEHNRLYWYRQTLGQGPEFLTYFQNEAQLEKSRLLSDRFSAERPKGSFSTLEIQRTEQGDSAMYLCASSGETSGVYNEQFFGPGTRLTVL.